This T cell receptor (beta chain) is from a study of T cell responses to AZD1222 COVID-19 vaccine. This table comes from immunoSEQ multiplex PCR, and its TCRdb copy is limited to in-frame clones, with some not included. Across over 120,000 clones, the top ten clones capture about 2.2% of the sample. As concerns this clone: Its specificity is unknown.

This CDR3 spans 16 amino acids. The V end lost 5 bases, the J end lost 0 bases, and 14 bases lay between the germline ends. Germline-derived CDR1 and CDR2 are SGHTA and FQGNSA. Points from the study as a whole: The number of AZD1222 recipients seropositive at baseline was only five to seven. Spike-specific TCR breadth rose after two AZD1222 doses, and depth rose as well.

This clonotype was obtained from an adult in good health. Material: peripheral blood. The chain has TRBV7-2 and TRBJ1-3; possibly TRBD1 for D (6 bases). CDR3 sequence reads: CASSPWDTTSGNTIYF. CDR3 DNA: TGTGCCAGCAGCCCATGGGACACCACCTCTGGAAACACCATATATTTT.